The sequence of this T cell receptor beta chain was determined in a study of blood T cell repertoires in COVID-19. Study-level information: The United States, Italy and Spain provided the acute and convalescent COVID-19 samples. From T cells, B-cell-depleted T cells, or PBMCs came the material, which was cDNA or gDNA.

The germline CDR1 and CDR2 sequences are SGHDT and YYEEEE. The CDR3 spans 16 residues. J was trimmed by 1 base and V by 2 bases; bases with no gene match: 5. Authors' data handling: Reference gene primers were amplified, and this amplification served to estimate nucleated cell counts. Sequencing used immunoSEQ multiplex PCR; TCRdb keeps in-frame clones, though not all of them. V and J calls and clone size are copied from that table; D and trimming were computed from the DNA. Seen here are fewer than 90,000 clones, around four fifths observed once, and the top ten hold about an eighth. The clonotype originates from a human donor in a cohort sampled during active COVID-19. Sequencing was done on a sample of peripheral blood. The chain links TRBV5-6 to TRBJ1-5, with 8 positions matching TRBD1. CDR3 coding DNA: TGTGCCAGCAGCTTAGGAAGGACAGGGAGCAATCAGCCCCAGCATTTT. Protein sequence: CASSLGRTGSNQPQHF. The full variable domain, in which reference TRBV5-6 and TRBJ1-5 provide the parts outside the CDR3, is DAGVTQSPTHLIKTRGQQVTLRCSPKSGHDTVSWYQQALGQGPQFIFQYYEEEERQRGNFPDRFSGHQFPNYSSELNVNALLLGDSALYLCASSLGRTGSNQPQHFGDGTRLSIL.